This TCR beta chain came from a study of T-cell memory formation after mild COVID-19. Germline values: CDR1 MDHEN, CDR2 SYDVKM. Trimming removed 0 bases at V and 5 bases at J, with 10 bases between. The CDR3 spans 15 residues. Each CDR3 protein is one row after TCRdb ran MiXCR on the 5' RACE reads. The data show 110,000 or so distinct CDR3 sequences, 20% to 25% seen once. The chain carries TRBV28 and TRBJ2-2, with D possibly matching TRBD2 (6 bases). The source material was PBMCs or a T cell subset sorted from them (not recorded which). This receptor was taken from a man aged 18 to 29 who had mild COVID-19 (a few samples of this study predate the infection). Cell type and time point are not known. CDR3: CASSLWSGGTGELFF. For the CDR3, the DNA is TGTGCCAGCAGTTTATGGTCCGGGGGAACCGGGGAGCTGTTTTTT.